Listed here is a single T cell receptor beta chain. V shed 1 base and J shed 6 bases, with 12 bases lying between them. Germline-derived CDR1 and CDR2 are SGHTA and FQGNSA. The CDR3 runs 14 residues. In the original processing: Researchers report that nucleated cell counts were estimated from reference gene primer amplification. Assay: immunoSEQ multiplex PCR; the TCRdb copy retains only in-frame clones and omits some. That table supplies the V and J calls and clone size; D and trimming were determined from the DNA. The sample lists about 350,000 clones, approximately 91% occurring once. The data stem from a study of blood T cell repertoires in COVID-19. Overall study context: From T cells, B-cell-depleted T cells, or PBMCs came the material, which was cDNA or gDNA.

Self-reported history from a screening survey and questionnaire set each donor's cohort. Exposed participants encountered a COVID-19 case during the 2 weeks preceding study entry. This clonotype originated in a woman aged 25 to 39 who had been exposed to COVID-19. V and J are TRBV7-2 and TRBJ1-1; D gene uncertain. Sample: PBMCs or T cells enriched from blood (not recorded which). The CDR3 region is CASSLVRPSAEAFF. The CDR3 region has the DNA TGTGCCAGCAGCTTAGTTCGCCCATCGGCTGAAGCTTTCTTT.